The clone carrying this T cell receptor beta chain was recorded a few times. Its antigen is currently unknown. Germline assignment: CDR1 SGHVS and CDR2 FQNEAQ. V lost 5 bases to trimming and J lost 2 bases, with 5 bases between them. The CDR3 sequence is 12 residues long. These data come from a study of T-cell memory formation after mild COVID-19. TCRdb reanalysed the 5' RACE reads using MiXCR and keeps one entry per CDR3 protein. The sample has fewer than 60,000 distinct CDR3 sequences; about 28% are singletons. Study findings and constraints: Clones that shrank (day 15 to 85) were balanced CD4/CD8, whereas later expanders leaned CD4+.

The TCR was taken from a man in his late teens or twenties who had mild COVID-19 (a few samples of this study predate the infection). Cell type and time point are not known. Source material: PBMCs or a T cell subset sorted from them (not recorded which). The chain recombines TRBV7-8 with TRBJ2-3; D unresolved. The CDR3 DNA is TGTGCCAGCAGCACCCCCACAGATACGCAGTATTTT. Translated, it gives CASSTPTDTQYF. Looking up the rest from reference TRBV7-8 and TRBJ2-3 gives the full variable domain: GAGVSQSPRYKVAKRGQDVALRCDPISGHVSLFWYQQALGQGPEFLTYFQNEAQLDKSGLPSDRFFAERPEGSVSTLKIQRTQQEDSAVYLCASSTPTDTQYFGPGTRLTVL.